The text below deals with one T cell receptor beta chain. Its target is not known. MiXCR was run by TCRdb on the reads, yielding one entry per CDR3 protein. This table has about 440,000 distinct CDR3 sequences, roughly 31% appearing once. These data belong to a study of T cell repertoires in cytomegalovirus infection. Across the study: Indicated by public TCR beta signatures were CMV infection and matching HLA type. Study-wide results and caveats: HLA-C-restricted CMV-specific TCR beta clonotypes were dominant in the ex vivo response. Accumulated public TCR beta family frequency recognized individuals carrying CMV together with the relevant HLA.

With 6 bases clipped from V and 13 bases from J, the junction kept 11 bases outside the gene matches. The CDR3 is 14 amino acids. In germline, CDR1 is MGHDK, CDR2 SYGVNS. Sample: PBMCs. This sequence was found in a human donor in good health (CMV status not recorded). Some clones in this sample may be carry-over from other donors' samples. The chain employs TRBV25-1 and TRBJ1-6, with 8 bases lining up with TRBD1. The CDR3 reads CASSPDRGYRPLHF. In DNA form, the CDR3 reads TGTGCCAGCAGCCCTGACAGGGGTTATAGGCCCCTCCACTTT.